This T cell receptor beta chain was captured in a study of cytomegalovirus exposure and HLA in healthy donors. This clone was seen a few times. Its antigen remains unidentified. Germline V gene lookup returns CDR1 MNHNS and CDR2 SASEGT. This CDR3 comprises 17 residues. The J segment lost 7 bases and the V segment lost 1 base, leaving 15 bases of the junction unmatched. PCR used 60 Vbeta primers and 13 Jbeta primers. Using immunoSEQ multiplex PCR, the repertoire was profiled, and TCRdb retains in-frame clones only, with some absent. The table lists 100,000 to 150,000 clones, 75% to 85% of them singletons. Study results and limitations: According to the study, 160 or so TCR beta chains were cytomegalovirus-associated.

The receptor was isolated from a woman aged 45-60 years in good health and CMV-seropositive. The V call is TRBV6-1, the J call TRBJ2-7; 8 bases match TRBD2. The sequencing sample was made of PBMCs. Written as DNA, the CDR3 is TGTGCCAGCAGTGAAGAGTATGCGGGCGGGGGGTTGGGTGAGCAGTACTTC. Its protein is CASSEEYAGGGLGEQYF.